The sequence of this T cell receptor (beta chain) was determined in a study of T-cell reconstitution after alpha-beta-depleted transplantation in children. Study results and caveats: At around two months after transplant, the alpha-beta T cells were reportedly derived from several hundred expanded clones that came from non-depleted graft cells.

Concerning this clonotype itself: Its target is unknown.

CDR3 length equals 15 residues. V shed 0 bases and J shed 2 bases, with 9 bases lying between them. Germline V lookup: CDR1 MNHEY, CDR2 SMNVEV (reference sequence). Unique molecular identifiers featured in how the TCRbeta library was prepared. MiXCR, applied by TCRdb to the PCR reads, yields one record per CDR3 protein. In the table there are around 450,000 distinct CDR3 sequences, under 12% of which are singletons. The sequenced sample was PBMCs, obtained before TCRalphabeta/CD19-depleted stem cell transplant. The TCR originated in a child younger than 10 with inherited bone marrow failure, due to receive a stem cell transplant. V gene TRBV27 combines with J gene TRBJ2-3; no reliable D call. The CDR3, as DNA: TGTGCCAGCAGTTTATCCAGCCCCCTCACAGATACGCAGTATTTT. It specifies CASSLSSPLTDTQYF.